This is a list of T cell receptor beta chains from one sample in a study of cytomegalovirus exposure and HLA in healthy donors. Profiled with immunoSEQ multiplex PCR; TCRdb holds only in-frame clones, not every one. The sample has about 130,000 clones. Input material: PBMCs. Receptors were obtained from a man aged 35 to 55 in good health and CMV-seronegative. CDR3s include the opening cysteine and the closing phenylalanine or tryptophan. The order of the fields is V gene, D gene, J gene, CDR3 protein, CDR3 DNA. D genes are given only for firm matches.

V gene: TRBV19; D gene: -; J gene: TRBJ2-7; CDR3 protein: CATREKGDEQYF; CDR3 DNA: TGTGCCACTCGGGAGAAAGGAGACGAGCAGTACTTC
V gene: TRBV6-5; D gene: -; J gene: TRBJ2-2; CDR3 protein: CASGHARDTGELFF; CDR3 DNA: TGTGCCAGCGGGCACGCGCGAGACACCGGGGAGCTGTTTTTT
V gene: TRBV7-6; D gene: TRBD1; J gene: TRBJ1-4; CDR3 protein: CAPATGGNEKLFF; CDR3 DNA: TGTGCCCCGGCGACAGGGGGAAATGAAAAACTGTTTTTT
V gene: TRBV15; D gene: -; J gene: TRBJ2-6; CDR3 protein: CATSRPSATSGANVLTF; CDR3 DNA: TGTGCCACCAGCAGGCCTAGCGCGACCTCTGGGGCCAACGTCCTGACTTTC
V gene: TRBV21-1; D gene: -; J gene: TRBJ1-2; CDR3 protein: CASSTRDRWLEGYTF; CDR3 DNA: TGTGCCAGCAGCACCCGGGACAGGTGGCTAGAGGGCTACACCTTC
V gene: TRBV6-6; D gene: -; J gene: TRBJ1-1; CDR3 protein: CASRDSGAMNTEAFF; CDR3 DNA: TGTGCCAGCAGAGACAGCGGGGCCATGAACACTGAAGCTTTCTTT
V gene: TRBV6-4; D gene: TRBD2; J gene: TRBJ2-1; CDR3 protein: CASSVLAGGPGEQFF; CDR3 DNA: TGTGCCAGCAGTGTTCTAGCGGGAGGGCCAGGTGAGCAGTTCTTC
V gene: TRBV28; D gene: TRBD1; J gene: TRBJ2-1; CDR3 protein: CASSHGQGSYNEQFF; CDR3 DNA: TGTGCCAGCAGTCACGGACAGGGGTCCTACAATGAGCAGTTCTTC
V gene: TRBV7-2; D gene: -; J gene: TRBJ1-2; CDR3 protein: CASSLVGGNYGYTF; CDR3 DNA: TGTGCCAGCAGCTTAGTTGGAGGGAACTATGGCTACACCTTC
V gene: TRBV5-1; D gene: TRBD2; J gene: TRBJ2-7; CDR3 protein: CASSLGLAGPYEQYF; CDR3 DNA: TGCGCCAGCAGCTTGGGACTAGCGGGACCCTACGAGCAGTACTTC
V gene: TRBV5-1; D gene: TRBD1; J gene: TRBJ2-6; CDR3 protein: CASSLDRGQGANVLTF; CDR3 DNA: TGCGCCAGCAGCTTGGACAGGGGGCAGGGGGCCAACGTCCTGACTTTC
V gene: TRBV28; D gene: -; J gene: TRBJ1-4; CDR3 protein: CASSGAGFLSEKLFF; CDR3 DNA: TGTGCCAGCAGTGGGGCAGGGTTTTTAAGTGAAAAACTGTTTTTT
V gene: TRBV7-6; D gene: -; J gene: TRBJ1-3; CDR3 protein: CASSLVTGTIYF; CDR3 DNA: TGTGCCAGCAGCTTAGTGACGGGGACCATATATTTT
V gene: TRBV2; D gene: -; J gene: TRBJ2-1; CDR3 protein: CASRLSGYKDNEQFF; CDR3 DNA: TGTGCCAGCAGACTTTCAGGGTACAAGGACAATGAGCAGTTCTTC
V gene: TRBV27; D gene: -; J gene: TRBJ2-7; CDR3 protein: CASSRGHDYEQYF; CDR3 DNA: TGTGCCAGTTCCAGGGGTCATGACTACGAGCAGTACTTC
V gene: TRBV5-8; D gene: TRBD1; J gene: TRBJ2-7; CDR3 protein: CASSLATGFISYEQYF; CDR3 DNA: TGTGCCAGCAGCTTGGCGACAGGGTTCATCTCCTACGAGCAGTACTTC
V gene: TRBV5-1; D gene: TRBD2; J gene: TRBJ2-1; CDR3 protein: CASSPSNLAGVNEQFF; CDR3 DNA: TGCGCCAGCAGCCCCAGCAATCTAGCGGGAGTGAATGAGCAGTTCTTC
V gene: TRBV11-2; D gene: -; J gene: TRBJ1-1; CDR3 protein: CASSLAGQSNTEAFF; CDR3 DNA: TGTGCCAGCAGCTTAGCCGGACAGTCGAACACTGAAGCTTTCTTT
V gene: TRBV27; D gene: -; J gene: TRBJ1-2; CDR3 protein: CASSLRGFGYTF; CDR3 DNA: TGTGCCAGCAGTTTACGGGGGTTTGGCTACACCTTC
V gene: TRBV4-1; D gene: TRBD2; J gene: TRBJ2-7; CDR3 protein: CASSQDQAGAGYEQYF; CDR3 DNA: TGCGCCAGCAGCCAAGATCAGGCGGGAGCAGGCTACGAGCAGTACTTC
V gene: TRBV11-3; D gene: -; J gene: TRBJ1-1; CDR3 protein: CASSLDQAGNTEAFF; CDR3 DNA: TGTGCCAGCAGCTTAGATCAGGCGGGGAACACTGAAGCTTTCTTT
V gene: TRBV4-3; D gene: -; J gene: TRBJ2-1; CDR3 protein: CASSQDLSLASADEQFF; CDR3 DNA: TGCGCCAGCAGCCAAGATCTCTCCCTAGCTTCGGCAGATGAGCAGTTCTTC
V gene: TRBV4-1; D gene: TRBD1; J gene: TRBJ1-1; CDR3 protein: CASSTPGQTNTEAFF; CDR3 DNA: TGCGCCAGCAGCACCCCGGGACAGACTAACACTGAAGCTTTCTTT
V gene: TRBV25-1; D gene: TRBD1; J gene: TRBJ1-1; CDR3 protein: CASSANRGTEAFF; CDR3 DNA: TGTGCCAGCAGTGCCAACAGGGGTACTGAAGCTTTCTTT
V gene: TRBV9; D gene: -; J gene: TRBJ2-7; CDR3 protein: CASSVGSRAYEQYF; CDR3 DNA: TGTGCCAGCAGCGTAGGATCCAGGGCCTACGAGCAGTACTTC
V gene: TRBV5-6; D gene: TRBD2; J gene: TRBJ2-7; CDR3 protein: CASSLLSGRSSEQYF; CDR3 DNA: TGTGCCAGCAGCTTGCTTAGCGGGAGGTCTTCCGAGCAGTACTTC
V gene: TRBV7-2; D gene: -; J gene: TRBJ2-3; CDR3 protein: CASSQYRDPDTQYF; CDR3 DNA: TGTGCCAGCAGCCAATACAGGGACCCAGATACGCAGTATTTT
V gene: TRBV10-3; D gene: TRBD2; J gene: TRBJ2-7; CDR3 protein: CAISATSAPYEQYF; CDR3 DNA: TGTGCCATCAGTGCGACTAGCGCACCCTACGAGCAGTACTTC
V gene: TRBV5-4; D gene: TRBD1; J gene: TRBJ1-2; CDR3 protein: CASSFRTGEIGYGYTF; CDR3 DNA: TGTGCCAGCAGCTTTCGGACAGGGGAGATAGGATATGGCTACACCTTC
V gene: TRBV30; D gene: -; J gene: TRBJ2-7; CDR3 protein: CAWSPGSDEQYF; CDR3 DNA: TGTGCCTGGAGTCCCGGGAGCGACGAGCAGTACTTC
V gene: TRBV19; D gene: -; J gene: TRBJ2-7; CDR3 protein: CASSPASGRLSYEQYF; CDR3 DNA: TGTGCCAGTAGTCCTGCCTCAGGGCGTCTTTCCTACGAGCAGTACTTC
V gene: TRBV10-1; D gene: -; J gene: TRBJ1-2; CDR3 protein: CASRARDTLRYGYTF; CDR3 DNA: TGCGCCAGCAGAGCCCGGGACACTTTACGCTATGGCTACACCTTC
V gene: TRBV28; D gene: -; J gene: TRBJ2-4; CDR3 protein: CASSSLGQAKNIQYF; CDR3 DNA: TGTGCCAGCTCATCGCTGGGACAAGCCAAAAACATTCAGTACTTC
V gene: TRBV28; D gene: -; J gene: TRBJ2-3; CDR3 protein: CNYWGRGPIWFATDTQYF; CDR3 DNA: TGTAACTACTGGGGGCGGGGGCCGATTTGGTTCGCCACAGATACGCAGTATTTT
V gene: TRBV5-4; D gene: -; J gene: TRBJ2-1; CDR3 protein: CASSLGQGPNNNEQFF; CDR3 DNA: TGTGCCAGCAGCTTGGGGCAGGGCCCCAACAACAATGAGCAGTTCTTC
V gene: TRBV6-4; D gene: -; J gene: TRBJ1-2; CDR3 protein: CASSDSGRLSPNYGYTF; CDR3 DNA: TGTGCCAGCAGTGACTCGGGCAGGTTAAGCCCTAACTATGGCTACACCTTC
V gene: TRBV30; D gene: -; J gene: TRBJ2-1; CDR3 protein: CAWSSSSYNEQFF; CDR3 DNA: TGTGCCTGGAGTTCTAGCTCCTACAATGAGCAGTTCTTC
V gene: TRBV6-6; D gene: TRBD1; J gene: TRBJ2-7; CDR3 protein: CASSPNRGPYEQYF; CDR3 DNA: TGTGCCAGCAGTCCAAACAGGGGACCCTACGAGCAGTACTTC
V gene: TRBV5-1; D gene: -; J gene: TRBJ1-1; CDR3 protein: CASSLGGTSMNTEAFF; CDR3 DNA: TGCGCCAGCAGCTTGGGGGGGACATCTATGAACACTGAAGCTTTCTTT
V gene: TRBV5-1; D gene: -; J gene: TRBJ2-3; CDR3 protein: CASSSRGGRGGTDTQYF; CDR3 DNA: TGCGCCAGCAGCTCCCGTGGCGGGAGAGGGGGTACAGATACGCAGTATTTT
V gene: TRBV21-1; D gene: -; J gene: TRBJ2-3; CDR3 protein: CASLIPGTSGRVDTQYF; CDR3 DNA: TGTGCCAGCCTGATTCCTGGGACTAGCGGAAGGGTAGATACGCAGTATTTT
V gene: TRBV2; D gene: -; J gene: TRBJ1-5; CDR3 protein: CASSTQGVSNQPQHF; CDR3 DNA: TGTGCCAGCAGCACACAGGGTGTAAGCAATCAGCCCCAGCATTTT
V gene: TRBV7-2; D gene: -; J gene: TRBJ2-7; CDR3 protein: CASSTGTVAYEQYF; CDR3 DNA: TGTGCCAGCAGCACCGGGACTGTAGCCTACGAGCAGTACTTC
V gene: TRBV18; D gene: TRBD2; J gene: TRBJ2-5; CDR3 protein: CASSTSGSKETQYF; CDR3 DNA: TGTGCCAGCTCAACTAGCGGGAGTAAAGAGACCCAGTACTTC
V gene: TRBV2; D gene: -; J gene: TRBJ1-1; CDR3 protein: CASSPLWVTGSTEAFF; CDR3 DNA: TGTGCCAGCAGCCCGCTGTGGGTGACGGGGAGCACTGAAGCTTTCTTT
V gene: TRBV6-1; D gene: -; J gene: TRBJ2-5; CDR3 protein: CASKLSPLRETQYF; CDR3 DNA: TGTGCCAGCAAGCTGAGCCCCCTTCGGGAGACCCAGTACTTC
V gene: TRBV6-6; D gene: -; J gene: TRBJ1-3; CDR3 protein: CASSQKGGIGNTIYF; CDR3 DNA: TGTGCCAGCAGCCAAAAGGGGGGGATTGGAAACACCATATATTTT
V gene: TRBV11-2; D gene: -; J gene: TRBJ1-1; CDR3 protein: CASRREGNTEAFF; CDR3 DNA: TGTGCCAGCAGACGTGAGGGGAACACTGAAGCTTTCTTT
V gene: TRBV11-2; D gene: -; J gene: TRBJ2-7; CDR3 protein: CASSLLAGPPLGEQYF; CDR3 DNA: TGTGCCAGCAGCCTCCTTGCGGGACCCCCCCTGGGCGAGCAGTACTTC